The sequence of this T cell receptor (beta chain) was determined in a study of OX40 agonist ivuxolimab in advanced cancers. Study information: The diagnoses of dose-escalation patients were hepatocellular carcinoma, melanoma, renal cell or head and neck cancer.

Method: immunoSEQ multiplex PCR; TCRdb's copy keeps in-frame clones and lacks some. The sample has about 69,000 clones, around 90% seen once. Study-level results: At 0.1 to 3.0 mg/kg, clonal expansion of CD4+ and CD8+ blood T cells had occurred by week 6.

As for this clone: Its antigen is not known.

With 4 bases removed from V and 1 base from J, the gap between germline ends came to 10 bases. This CDR3 comprises 14 residues. CDR1 is SGHAT, CDR2 FQNNGV, per germline. The gene calls are TRBV11-2 and TRBJ2-5; TRBD1 might be the D (6 bases). The sample consisted of CD4+ or CD8+ T cells sorted from blood, taken in a trial of the OX40 agonist ivuxolimab. The TCR was taken from an adult with an advanced solid tumor such as melanoma, head and neck, liver or kidney cancer. CDR3 bases: TGTGCCAGCAGCTCGTGGACAGCCCAAGAGACCCAGTACTTC. Amino acid sequence: CASSSWTAQETQYF.